These 5 T cell receptor beta chains were sequenced from one sample in a study of CD8+ T cells in alopecia areata. The sample's treatment: oral pan-JAK inhibitor, 5-10 mg twice daily. RNA was isolated and reverse transcribed to cDNA, the sequencing template. This table comes from immunoSEQ multiplex PCR, and its TCRdb copy is limited to in-frame clones, with some not included. The table shows 90,000 to 150,000 clones, with 53% occurring only once. The sequenced sample was CD4+ T cells sorted from blood, obtained at week 4, from a patient treated with tofacitinib. These receptors came from a human donor with alopecia areata.

The CDR3 spells CASSSKHTEAFF. CDR3 DNA sequence: TGTGCCAGCAGCTCGAAGCACACTGAAGCTTTCTTT. The chain employs TRBV7-9 and TRBJ1-1; D not resolved. CDR1 SEHNR and CDR2 FQNEAQ come from the germline V gene (reference sequence). Trimming removed 4 bases from V and 3 bases from J, with 6 bases in between. The CDR3 runs to 12 residues.

The chain combines TRBV6-5 with TRBJ1-2; the D is unclear. Germline V gene lookup returns CDR1 MNHEY and CDR2 SVGAGI. CDR3 length: 14 residues. The V end lost 4 bases, the J end lost 0 bases, and 9 bases lay between the germline ends. CDR3 DNA: TGTGCCAGCAGTTCCGTCCAGACTAACTATGGCTACACCTTC. The encoded protein is CASSSVQTNYGYTF.

This clone appeared a few times. The chain has TRBV28 and TRBJ1-1; TRBD1 aligns across 9 bases. The CDR3 runs to 15 residues. CDR1 and CDR2 (germline): MDHEN, SYDVKM. Trimming took 5 bases from V and 1 from J; bases not matched to a gene: 5. As DNA, the CDR3 is TGTGCCAGCAGTATGAGGACAGGGGCGAACACTGAAGCTTTCTTT. It is translated as CASSMRTGANTEAFF.

This clone showed up just a few times. This sequence joins TRBV5-1 and TRBJ2-3, with D maybe TRBD2 (6 bases). This CDR3 has 13 amino acids. Germline CDR1 reads SGHRS; CDR2 reads YFSETQ. With 5 bases removed from V and 2 bases from J, the gap between germline ends came to 9 bases. The CDR3 loop reads CASRTGDTDTQYF. CDR3 coding DNA: TGCGCCAGCAGAACGGGAGACACAGATACGCAGTATTTT.

The rearrangement uses TRBV7-9 and TRBJ2-1; D is perhaps TRBD1 (5 bases). The length of the CDR3 is 17 residues. Germline CDR1 reads SEHNR; CDR2 reads FQNEAQ (reference sequence). Trimming took off 5 bases at V and 4 bases at J, with 21 bases between the two ends. Written as DNA, the CDR3 is TGTGCCAGCAGCCACAGTTCCAGCCTAAAGGGGTACAATGAGCAGTTCTTC. Translated: CASSHSSSLKGYNEQFF.